This TCR beta chain is drawn from a study of OX40 agonist ivuxolimab in advanced cancers. Whole-study context: The group had a mean age of roughly 56 years, ranged from roughly 23 to 90, and was just under 85% male. Points from the study as a whole: CD8+ T cells averaged more expanded clones than CD4+.

Produced via immunoSEQ multiplex PCR; TCRdb's table is partial and in-frame only. This table has about 71,000 clones, roughly three quarters appearing once. About this clone itself: Its antigen is not identified.

Patients were ruled out by autoimmune disease history or systemic immunosuppression. Blood got drawn at baseline, again on cycle 4 day 1, and then on cycle 7 day 1. Deletions cut 2 bases from V and 2 bases from J, with 12 bases between. Germline V gene sequence: CDR1 SGHNT, CDR2 YENEEA. This CDR3 has 15 residues. The chain recombines TRBV11-3 with TRBJ2-5, with a weak D call TRBD2 (5 bases). The specimen comprised CD4+ or CD8+ T cells sorted from blood, sampled in a trial of the OX40 agonist ivuxolimab. This receptor was taken from an adult with an advanced solid tumor such as melanoma, head and neck, liver or kidney cancer. Here the CDR3 reads CASSLNVRGQETQYF. The CDR3 nucleotides are TGTGCCAGCAGCTTAAACGTCCGGGGACAAGAGACCCAGTACTTC.